These 24 T cell receptor beta chains originate from one sample sequenced in a study of shared clonotypes between healthy human individuals. The protocol was immunoSEQ multiplex PCR, while the TCRdb copy is restricted to in-frame clones and leaves out a portion. The top ten clones hold approximately 0.36% of a sample with 2,500,000 or so clones, under 95% of them seen once. Material: naive CD4+ T cells from PBMCs. The subset is: CD45RA+ positively selected. Source of these receptors: a man between 18 and 35 years old in good health. Some clones in this sample may be carry-over from other donors' samples.

The CDR3 sequence: CASSPSTTGTEAFF. CDR3 DNA sequence: TGTGCCAGCTCACCGTCTACCACGGGCACTGAAGCTTTCTTT. The V call is TRBV18, the J call TRBJ1-1; D uncertain. V was pared by 3 bases and J by 4 bases, with 12 bases between. This CDR3 is built from 14 residues. The germline V gene has CDR1 KGHSH and CDR2 LQKENI. Together with reference TRBV18 and TRBJ1-1, the CDR3 gives the full variable domain: NAGVMQNPRHLVRRRGQEARLRCSPMKGHSHVYWYRQLPEEGLKFMVYLQKENIIDESGMPKERFSAEFPKEGPSILRIQQVVRGDSAAYFCASSPSTTGTEAFFGQGTRLTVV.

V is TRBV5-6 and J is TRBJ1-1; D is unresolved. Germline values: CDR1 SGHDT, CDR2 YYEEEE. The CDR3 has 15 residues. Trimming stripped 1 base from V and 3 bases from J, with 13 bases between. The CDR3 protein is CASSLRTVTHTEAFF. The CDR3 nucleotides read TGTGCCAGCAGCTTGCGAACAGTCACTCACACTGAAGCTTTCTTT.

This clone was observed a single time. The rearrangement links TRBV6-5 to TRBJ2-2, with 7 bases aligning to TRBD1. CDR3 length: 16 residues. Per germline, CDR1 MNHEY and CDR2 SVGAGI. V trimming: 4 bases; J trimming: 5 bases; junction bases outside the gene matches: 10. CDR3: CASSSTDREKTGELFF. The CDR3 DNA sequence: TGTGCCAGCAGTTCTACCGACAGGGAGAAAACCGGGGAGCTGTTTTTT.

The chain recombines TRBV19 with TRBJ2-7, with 9 bases identical to TRBD2. CDR3 length equals 15 residues. The germline V gene encodes CDR1 LNHDA and CDR2 SQIVND (reference sequence). The ends lost 2 bases at V and 3 bases at J; junction bases unmatched: 5. Here the CDR3 DNA reads TGTGCCAGTAGTATATATAGCGGGAGAAACTACGAGCAGTACTTC. Encoded protein: CASSIYSGRNYEQYF.

V is TRBV4-2 and J is TRBJ1-1; weak D call: TRBD1 (6 bases). Trimming took off 4 bases at V and 1 base at J, with 16 bases between the two ends. In germline, CDR1 is LGHNA, CDR2 YNFKEQ. The CDR3 has 16 amino acids. The CDR3 sequence is CASSPDEGHRNTEAFF. The CDR3, as DNA: TGTGCCAGCAGCCCTGATGAGGGACACCGGAACACTGAAGCTTTCTTT.

This rearrangement joins TRBV12-5 to TRBJ2-2; D remains ambiguous. Trimming pared 7 bases from V and 3 bases from J, leaving 6 bases between. Germline-derived CDR1 and CDR2 are LGHNT and FRNRAP. This CDR3 contains 12 residues. The CDR3 loop reads CASAIDTGELFF. The DNA for the CDR3 is TGTGCTAGTGCCATCGACACCGGGGAGCTGTTTTTT.

The chain links TRBV7-9 to TRBJ2-3; D ambiguous. Trimming left V 3 bases short and J 1 base short, with 11 bases between. The CDR3 is made up of 15 amino acids. Germline loops: CDR1 SEHNR, CDR2 FQNEAQ (reference sequence). CDR3 DNA: TGTGCCAGCAGCTTCGGCGGTCCGGGCACAGATACGCAGTATTTT. Translated, it gives CASSFGGPGTDTQYF. Full variable domain (missing parts from reference TRBV7-9 and TRBJ2-3): DTGVSQNPRHKITKRGQNVTFRCDPISEHNRLYWYRQTLGQGPEFLTYFQNEAQLEKSRLLSDRFSAERPKGSFSTLEIQRTEQGDSAMYLCASSFGGPGTDTQYFGPGTRLTVL.

The rearrangement links TRBV28 to TRBJ1-4, with 7 bases aligning to TRBD1. J was trimmed by 8 bases and V by 4 bases; bases with no gene match: 7. Germline CDR1 reads MDHEN; CDR2 reads SYDVKM. This CDR3 has 14 amino acids. In DNA, the CDR3 is TGTGCCAGCAGTTCCACCGGGACAGCCGAAAAACTGTTTTTT. This sequence encodes CASSSTGTAEKLFF.

This clone showed up just a few times. Other DNA variants within this sample encode the same CDR3. The chain has TRBV2 and TRBJ2-7, with D unresolved. CDR3 size: 11 residues. Per germline, CDR1 SNHLY and CDR2 FYNNEI. Trimming removed 6 bases at V and 0 bases at J, with 3 bases between. CDR3 loop: CASSRSYEQYF. Written as DNA, the CDR3 is TGTGCCAGCAGCCGCTCCTACGAGCAGTACTTC.

The J gene is TRBJ2-7, the V gene TRBV7-2; possibly TRBD1 for D (5 bases). V lost 5 bases and J 7 bases, leaving 12 bases between the germline ends. Per germline, CDR1 SGHTA and CDR2 FQGNSA. The CDR3 totals 12 residues. The CDR3 spells CASSPTAGEQYF. The CDR3 region has the DNA TGTGCCAGCAGCCCGACAGCCGGTGAGCAGTACTTC. The full variable domain, completed using reference TRBV7-2 and TRBJ2-7, is GAGVSQSPSNKVTEKGKDVELRCDPISGHTALYWYRQSLGQGLEFLIYFQGNSAPDKSGLPSDRFSAERTGGSVSTLTIQRTQQEDSAVYLCASSPTAGEQYFGPGTRLTVT.

The gene calls are TRBV4-2 and TRBJ1-4, with a possible D match to TRBD1 (5 bases). Trimming took 0 bases from V and 5 from J, leaving 13 bases between them. CDR1 and CDR2 from the germline V gene are LGHNA and YNFKEQ. The length of the CDR3 is 16 residues. CDR3 DNA: TGTGCCAGCAGCCAAGAGCCCCATGAGGGGAATGAAAAACTGTTTTTT. Its translation is CASSQEPHEGNEKLFF.

The rearrangement uses TRBV30 and TRBJ2-2; 7 nucleotides match TRBD2. The CDR3 runs to 15 residues. Germline V gene lookup returns CDR1 GTSNPN and CDR2 SVGIG (reference sequence). Germline trimming cut 5 bases from V and 3 bases from J; bases unmatched to any gene: 9. The CDR3 DNA reads as TGTGCCTGGGTCCAGGGAGGGACTTACACCGGGGAGCTGTTTTTT. Its translation is CAWVQGGTYTGELFF.

The gene calls are TRBV27 and TRBJ2-3, with TRBD2 matching over 11 bases. Unmatched junction bases numbered 25, after V lost 5 bases and J lost 3 bases. The CDR3 has 22 residues. The germline V gene has CDR1 MNHEY and CDR2 SMNVEV (reference sequence). In DNA form, the CDR3 reads TGTGCCAGCAGTCCAATAATATCCAGTAGCGGGAGGGCCGGCGGGGAAACAGATACGCAGTATTTT. As protein: CASSPIISSSGRAGGETDTQYF.

The CDR3 bases are TGTGCCATCATGGGGACTAGCGGGAGGGACACCGGGGAGCTGTTTTTT. Amino acids: CAIMGTSGRDTGELFF. The rearrangement joins TRBV10-3 to TRBJ2-2; 16 nucleotides agree with TRBD2. CDR1 ENHRY and CDR2 SYGVKD come from the germline V gene. The J segment lost 3 bases and the V segment lost 7 bases, leaving 2 bases of the junction unmatched. This CDR3 is built from 16 residues.

The genes are TRBV5-1 and TRBJ1-1; D may be TRBD1 (5 bases). CDR1 SGHRS and CDR2 YFSETQ come from the germline V gene. Deletions cut 6 bases from V and 11 bases from J, with 23 bases between. The CDR3 extends over 14 amino acids. As DNA, the CDR3 is TGCGCCAGCACCGCTTTGGGGCAGGTTGGTATCGCTTTCTTT. Amino acids: CASTALGQVGIAFF.

The rearrangement joins TRBV7-9 to TRBJ1-4, with TRBD1 as a possible D gene (5 bases). This CDR3 spans 15 amino acids. V was clipped by 4 bases and J by 5 bases, with 14 bases between them. In germline, CDR1 is SEHNR, CDR2 FQNEAQ (reference sequence). Here the CDR3 DNA reads TGTGCCAGCAGCTCTATGGGGGGTCTAAATGAAAAACTGTTTTTT. Its translation: CASSSMGGLNEKLFF.

The J gene is TRBJ1-2, the V gene TRBV7-3; possible D gene TRBD1, 6 bases. Trimming left V 4 bases short and J 4 bases short, with 16 bases between. The CDR3 has 15 residues. Germline values: CDR1 SGHTA, CDR2 FQGTGA. CDR3 nucleotides: TGTGCCAGCAGCTATACCGGGACGGACAGCTATGGCTACACCTTC. Its protein product is CASSYTGTDSYGYTF.

This chain links TRBV2 with TRBJ2-3; 8 nucleotides match TRBD1. The CDR3 is 15 residues long. V lost 4 bases and J lost 4; bases outside the gene matches: 7. CDR1 SNHLY and CDR2 FYNNEI come from the germline V gene. Here the CDR3 reads CASSGRTGWADTQYF. For the CDR3, the DNA is TGTGCCAGCAGTGGGCGGACAGGGTGGGCAGATACGCAGTATTTT.

This chain links TRBV6-5 with TRBJ1-1; D gene ambiguous. V was cut by 6 bases and J by 7 bases, with 12 bases left in between. The CDR3 consists of 12 residues. Germline assignment: CDR1 MNHEY and CDR2 SVGAGI. The CDR3 nucleotides read TGTGCCAGCAGCAATAGACGGGGTGAAGCTTTCTTT. It is translated as CASSNRRGEAFF.

This clone was detected once. The V call is TRBV5-1, the J call TRBJ2-7; D is unclear. CDR3 length equals 12 residues. CDR1 and CDR2 from the germline V gene are SGHRS and YFSETQ. The V end was cut by 0 bases, the J end by 9 bases, with 10 bases between. CDR3 coding DNA: TGCGCCAGCAGCTTGGTAGCCGAGGCGCAGTACTTC. Translated: CASSLVAEAQYF.

The V and J genes are TRBV5-6 and TRBJ2-1, with 13 bases matching TRBD2. The CDR3 consists of 14 residues. From germline, CDR1 is SGHDT and CDR2 YYEEEE. V lost 5 bases to trimming and J lost 7 bases; unmatched junction nucleotides: 3. The CDR3 loop reads CASRTSGGTNEQFF. Here the CDR3 DNA reads TGTGCCAGCAGGACTAGCGGGGGGACTAATGAGCAGTTCTTC.

The chain couples TRBV18 to TRBJ1-5; no clear D. Trimming took off 0 bases at V and 1 base at J, with 7 bases between the two ends. This CDR3 region has 15 residues. Germline V gives CDR1 KGHSH, CDR2 LQKENI. The CDR3: CASSPPGQSNQPQHF. CDR3 sequence (DNA): TGTGCCAGCTCACCACCGGGCCAGAGCAATCAGCCCCAGCATTTT.

The chain recombines TRBV2 with TRBJ2-7; D is uncertain. Looked up from germline, CDR1 is SNHLY and CDR2 is FYNNEI. The CDR3 runs 14 residues. The V and J ends lost 2 bases and 4 bases respectively, with 12 bases between them. The CDR3 loop reads CASSERAGPYEQYF. CDR3 in DNA: TGTGCCAGCAGTGAACGGGCCGGACCATACGAGCAGTACTTC.

In this sample, this clone turned up a few times. Other nucleotide sequences from this sample produce the same CDR3. The CDR3: CAWSLQPNQPQHF. In DNA form, the CDR3 reads TGTGCCTGGAGTTTACAGCCCAATCAGCCCCAGCATTTT. The rearrangement uses TRBV30 and TRBJ1-5; D remains unclear. CDR1 GTSNPN and CDR2 SVGIG come from the germline V gene (reference sequence). Trimming cost V 2 bases and J 3 bases, with 8 bases left between them. This CDR3 spans 13 amino acids.